The clone carrying this T cell receptor beta chain has ten or more counts. The target antigen is unknown. The template, roughly 550 ng total RNA, yielded TCR beta cDNA made with a constant-region primer. TCR beta libraries came from three nested multiplex PCR rounds using slightly modified ARM-PCR. With TRBV1-TRBV30 forward primers and a C-beta reverse primer, the first two PCR rounds were run for 10 cycles each. Each CDR3 protein is one row after TCRdb ran MiXCR on the multiplex PCR reads. The top ten clones hold over 15% of a sample with hundreds of thousands of distinct CDR3 sequences, 45% to 70% of them seen once. CDR1 and CDR2 (germline): SGHVS, FQNEAQ. CDR3 length equals 15 residues. The V end was cut by 1 base, the J end by 5 bases, with 14 bases between. The blood RNA (from unsorted whole blood) was obtained, and germline DNA was also extracted. The data originate from a study of tumor-infiltrating lymphocytes in primary liver carcinoma. Study-level background: The study included patients who were men and women aged 30 to 69 years.

Notes on the study in general: Reduced overlap was seen in tumor-adjacent and tumor-blood pairs versus tumor region pairs.

The receptor was isolated from a woman aged 30 to 39 with primary liver carcinoma and hepatitis B virus infection. Sample: peripheral blood. V is TRBV7-8 and J is TRBJ2-5; D perhaps matches TRBD1 (5 bases). CDR3 bases: TGTGCCAGCAGCTTAGAAGGGGCCGATAGGGAGACCCAGTACTTC. This codes for CASSLEGADRETQYF.